These 22 T cell receptor beta chains originate from one sample sequenced in a study of T-cell reconstitution after alpha-beta-depleted transplantation in children. This sample's TCRbeta library carried unique molecular identifier barcodes. In TCRdb, the PCR reads were re-called with MiXCR into one record per CDR3 protein. The table lists some 600,000 distinct CDR3 sequences, over 15% of them singletons. This sample comprised PBMCs from the stem cell graft donor, obtained from the stem cell graft. Receptors were obtained from a human donor who donated a stem cell graft to a child with acute myeloid leukemia.

This clonotype was seen many times. The CDR3 bases are TGTGCCAGCAGTTACTCCCTGACAGGGACCTACTACGAGCAGTACTTC. Residues: CASSYSLTGTYYEQYF. The chain has TRBV6-5 and TRBJ2-7; 7 nucleotides match TRBD1. V trimming: 0 bases; J trimming: 3 bases; junction bases outside the gene matches: 8. The CDR3 loop spans 16 amino acids. Per the germline V gene, CDR1 is MNHEY and CDR2 is SVGAGI.

Ten or more counts support this clonotype. V gene TRBV29-1 combines with J gene TRBJ1-5; TRBD1 aligns across 8 bases. This CDR3 has 14 residues. With V trimmed by 7 bases and J by 6 bases, 11 bases remained unmatched. From germline, CDR1 is SQVTM and CDR2 ANQGSEA. CDR3 sequence (DNA): TGCAGCGCCACCGGGACAGGCCCCGGTCAGCCCCAGCATTTT. Translation: CSATGTGPGQPQHF.

This clonotype was picked up a small number of times. The chain employs TRBV9 and TRBJ2-5, with D hard to call. V lost 3 bases, J lost 0 bases, and 6 bases lay in between. CDR3 length: 13 residues. The V gene's germline CDR1 is SGDLS and CDR2 YYNGEE. This CDR3 is CASSGSYQETQYF. The CDR3 DNA sequence: TGTGCCAGCAGCGGATCGTACCAAGAGACCCAGTACTTC.

The chain employs TRBV5-5 and TRBJ2-7, with D tentatively TRBD1 (6 bases). The CDR3 is made up of 15 amino acids. V gave up 2 bases and J gave up 3 bases, with 15 bases separating them. The germline gives CDR1 SGHKS, CDR2 YYEKEE (reference sequence). The CDR3 reads CASSFRTVIGYEQYF. Written as DNA, the CDR3 is TGTGCCAGCAGCTTCCGGACAGTTATTGGCTACGAGCAGTACTTC.

This clonotype came up many times. This chain connects TRBV5-1 to TRBJ1-1; D perhaps matches TRBD1 (5 bases). V was cut by 2 bases and J by 6 bases, with 14 bases left in between. CDR1 is SGHRS and CDR2 is YFSETQ in the germline V gene. This CDR3 region has 14 residues. The CDR3 nucleotides are TGCGCCAGCAGCTTAGGGCATCTGGGGGCTGAAGCTTTCTTT. Translating it yields CASSLGHLGAEAFF.

This clonotype was recorded a few times. V usage is TRBV4-1 and J usage is TRBJ2-7; D unclear. The V and J ends lost 1 base and 5 bases respectively, with 15 bases between them. CDR1 and CDR2 from the germline V gene are MGHRA and YSYEKL. The CDR3 extends over 15 amino acids. CDR3 protein: CASSQGISPTDEQYV. The CDR3 coding sequence is TGCGCCAGCAGCCAAGGCATTAGCCCAACCGACGAGCAGTACGTC.

The chain has TRBV11-2 and TRBJ2-5; D unclear. Per the germline V gene, CDR1 is SGHAT and CDR2 is FQNNGV. V was shortened by 6 bases and J by 0 bases, with 17 bases between the two germline ends. The CDR3 contains 16 residues. The DNA of the CDR3 is TGTGCCAGCAGTTCGGTCGAGATCGGGCACCAAGAGACCCAGTACTTC. Translating gives CASSSVEIGHQETQYF.

The sample holds a few counts of this clonotype. V usage is TRBV7-8 and J usage is TRBJ1-1; a possible D gene is TRBD1 (6 bases). The CDR3 is made up of 14 amino acids. V gave up 4 bases and J gave up 5 bases, with 14 bases separating them. The germline gives CDR1 SGHVS, CDR2 FQNEAQ. Here the CDR3 DNA reads TGTGCCAGCAGCTCCCTGGGGGCGGGGACTGAAGCTTTCTTT. This gives the protein CASSSLGAGTEAFF.

This clonotype was seen more than once but under ten times. The J gene is TRBJ2-7, the V gene TRBV7-9; no firm D call. CDR1 and CDR2 from the germline V gene are SEHNR and FQNEAQ (reference sequence). The CDR3 length is 12 residues. Between the trimmed V and J ends, which lost 3 bases and 6 bases, there was a span of 9 bases. The chain's CDR3 is CASSFPGSEQYF. The DNA for the CDR3 is TGTGCCAGCAGCTTCCCAGGCAGCGAGCAGTACTTC.

This clonotype has a handful of counts. The gene calls are TRBV7-2 and TRBJ2-4; tentatively, D is TRBD1 or TRBD2 (6 bases each). Germline CDR1 SGHTA, CDR2 FQGNSA. The CDR3 extends over 14 amino acids. Trimming left V 5 bases short and J 8 bases short, with 16 bases between. CDR3 DNA: TGTGCCAGCAGCGCCGGTCGGGGGCGACACATTCAGTACTTC. Protein product: CASSAGRGRHIQYF.

The chain links TRBV20-1 to TRBJ1-5; 7 nucleotides agree with TRBD1. The CDR3 totals 15 residues. V gave up 4 bases and J gave up 4 bases; unmatched junction bases: 10. Germline V gene data show CDR1 as DFQATT and CDR2 as SNEGSKA (reference sequence). CDR3: CSATRPQGENQPQHF. CDR3 nucleotides: TGCAGTGCTACCCGTCCCCAGGGGGAAAATCAGCCCCAGCATTTT.

This rearrangement joins TRBV27 to TRBJ2-7, with D hard to call. This CDR3 has 11 amino acids. From germline, CDR1 is MNHEY and CDR2 SMNVEV (reference sequence). V shed 5 bases and J shed 5 bases, with 7 bases lying between them. The CDR3 nucleotides are TGTGCCAGCAGTCAAGACAACGAGCAGTACTTC. Translating it yields CASSQDNEQYF.

The sample holds many counts of this clonotype. This rearrangement joins TRBV12-3 or TRBV12-4 to TRBJ2-2; unclear D gene. Trimming pared 10 bases from V and 0 bases from J, leaving 15 bases between. The CDR3 totals 15 residues. The CDR3 coding sequence is TGTGCCACCAGAGGCGTAAACGCGAACACCGGGGAGCTGTTTTTT. Protein: CATRGVNANTGELFF.

DNA for the CDR3: TGTGCCAGCAGCCCCGACCCGGCCTACGAGCAGTACGTC. Protein: CASSPDPAYEQYV. V usage is TRBV6-1 and J usage is TRBJ2-7; no definite D call. This CDR3 has 13 amino acids. Looked up from germline, CDR1 is MNHNS and CDR2 is SASEGT. Deletions cut 6 bases from V and 2 bases from J, with 11 bases between.

In this sample, this clonotype turned up many times. This chain connects TRBV29-1 to TRBJ2-3; 7 bases are shared with TRBD1. Germline values: CDR1 SQVTM, CDR2 ANQGSEA. V lost 4 bases to trimming and J lost 5 bases; unmatched junction nucleotides: 3. The CDR3 loop spans 12 amino acids. In DNA form, the CDR3 reads TGCAGCGTTGGACAGGGTAAAGATACGCAGTATTTT. Amino acid sequence: CSVGQGKDTQYF.

This clonotype was found a few times. The chain uses TRBV24-1 and TRBJ2-3, with D possibly TRBD2 on 5 matching bases. Trimming stripped 5 bases from V and 0 bases from J, with 17 bases between. This CDR3 contains 17 residues. CDR1 is KGHDR and CDR2 is SFDVKD in the germline V gene. This chain's CDR3 is CATSATTLASSTDTQYF. The CDR3 nucleotides are TGTGCCACCAGTGCTACTACTCTAGCTTCCAGCACAGATACGCAGTATTTT.

This clonotype occurred many times. The chain combines TRBV20-1 with TRBJ2-7, with D possibly TRBD1 on 5 matching bases. The CDR3 length is 13 residues. Trimming left V 4 bases short and J 6 bases short, with 16 bases between. Looked up from germline, CDR1 is DFQATT and CDR2 is SNEGSKA (reference sequence). CDR3 protein: CSAIQEMLGEQYF. CDR3 nucleotide sequence: TGCAGTGCTATACAGGAGATGCTGGGCGAGCAGTACTTC.

The chain uses TRBV6-2 or TRBV6-3 and TRBJ1-1; perhaps TRBD1 as D (5 bases). Germline V gene sequence: CDR1 MNHEY, CDR2 SVGEGT. The V gene lost 0 bases and the J gene lost 0 bases, with 14 bases spanning the gap. The CDR3 totals 17 residues. CDR3 in DNA: TGTGCCAGCAGTTACTCGATTGGGGCACAGATGAACACTGAAGCTTTCTTT. It specifies CASSYSIGAQMNTEAFF.

The chain joins TRBV19 to TRBJ1-1; no reliable D call. This CDR3 spans 15 amino acids. CDR1 LNHDA and CDR2 SQIVND come from the germline V gene (reference sequence). The V end lost 4 bases, the J end lost 0 bases, and 12 bases lay between the germline ends. CDR3 sequence (DNA): TGTGCCAGTAGTAAGTACGGCAACATGAACACTGAAGCTTTCTTT. Translation gives CASSKYGNMNTEAFF.

This clonotype was counted a few times. The chain employs TRBV18 and TRBJ2-7; unclear D gene. CDR1 and CDR2 (germline): KGHSH, LQKENI. The CDR3 consists of 13 residues. V lost 0 bases and J 6 bases, leaving 9 bases between the germline ends. The CDR3, as DNA: TGTGCCAGCTCACCACCGAATCCCCGCGAGCAGTACTTC. This gives the protein CASSPPNPREQYF.

This clonotype was seen only a few times. The chain joins TRBV20-1 to TRBJ1-6; D unclear. There are 12 residues in the CDR3. Germline assignment: CDR1 DFQATT and CDR2 SNEGSKA (reference sequence). The V gene lost 3 bases and the J gene lost 10 bases, with 10 bases spanning the gap. Here the CDR3 reads CSARGPGSPLHF. For the CDR3, the DNA is TGCAGTGCTAGGGGTCCGGGATCACCCCTCCACTTT.

This clonotype was detected many times. This chain links TRBV29-1 with TRBJ2-5, with 7 positions matching TRBD1. Germline V lookup: CDR1 SQVTM, CDR2 ANQGSEA. With V trimmed by 6 bases and J by 4 bases, 8 bases remained unmatched. This CDR3 spans 13 amino acids. The CDR3 loop is CSVDRVWGETQYF. The CDR3 region has the DNA TGCAGCGTCGACAGGGTTTGGGGAGAGACCCAGTACTTC.